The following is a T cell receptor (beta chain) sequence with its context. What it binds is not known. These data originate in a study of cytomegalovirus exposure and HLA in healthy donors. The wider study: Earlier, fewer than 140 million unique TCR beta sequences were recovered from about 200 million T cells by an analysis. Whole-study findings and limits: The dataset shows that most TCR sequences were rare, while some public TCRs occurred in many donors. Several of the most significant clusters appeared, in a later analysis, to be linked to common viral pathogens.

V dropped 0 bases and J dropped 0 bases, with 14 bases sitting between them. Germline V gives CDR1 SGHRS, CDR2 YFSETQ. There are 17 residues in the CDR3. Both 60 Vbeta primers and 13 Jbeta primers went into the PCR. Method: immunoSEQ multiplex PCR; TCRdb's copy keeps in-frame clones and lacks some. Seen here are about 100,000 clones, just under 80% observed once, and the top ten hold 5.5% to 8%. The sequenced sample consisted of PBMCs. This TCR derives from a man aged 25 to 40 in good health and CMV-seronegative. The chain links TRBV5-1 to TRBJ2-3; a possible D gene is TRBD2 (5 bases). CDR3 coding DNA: TGCGCCAGCAGCTTGGCTCTAGCAGACCCTAGCACAGATACGCAGTATTTT. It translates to CASSLALADPSTDTQYF.